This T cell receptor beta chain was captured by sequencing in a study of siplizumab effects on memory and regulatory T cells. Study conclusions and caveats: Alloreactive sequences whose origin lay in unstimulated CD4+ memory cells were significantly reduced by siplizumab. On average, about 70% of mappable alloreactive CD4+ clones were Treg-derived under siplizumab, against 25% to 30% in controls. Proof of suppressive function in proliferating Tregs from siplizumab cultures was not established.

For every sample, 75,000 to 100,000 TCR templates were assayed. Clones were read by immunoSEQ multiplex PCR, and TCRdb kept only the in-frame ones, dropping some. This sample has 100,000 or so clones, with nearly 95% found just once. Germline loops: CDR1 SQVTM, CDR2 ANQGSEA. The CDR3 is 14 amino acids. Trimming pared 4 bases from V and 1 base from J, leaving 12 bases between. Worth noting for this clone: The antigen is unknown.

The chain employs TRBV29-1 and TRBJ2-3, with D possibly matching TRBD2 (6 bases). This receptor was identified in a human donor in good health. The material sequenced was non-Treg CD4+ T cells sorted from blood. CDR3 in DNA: TGCAGCGTTGCTTCGGCTAGCGGCACAGATACGCAGTATTTT. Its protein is CSVASASGTDTQYF.